This entry is about one T cell receptor beta chain. The CDR3 is 14 amino acids. Germline CDR1 is LNHDA and CDR2 is SQIVND (reference sequence). V lost 3 bases and J lost 2, with 10 bases in between. The data originate from a study of shared clonotypes between healthy human individuals. There were only Caucasian adults among the donors, and all lived in Nashville, Tennessee. TCRdb's copy holds only in-frame clones and misses some; the assay was immunoSEQ multiplex PCR. Here the sample spans more than 1,200,000 clones, less than 99% being singletons. The sequenced sample was naive CD4+ T cells sorted from blood. As for subset: CD45RA+ positively selected. The sequence was collected from a man aged 30 to 45 in good health. The chain joins TRBV19 to TRBJ1-1, with D possibly being TRBD1 (6 bases). In DNA, the CDR3 is TGTGCCAGTAGTATTTGGACAGAAAACACTGAAGCTTTCTTT. As protein: CASSIWTENTEAFF.